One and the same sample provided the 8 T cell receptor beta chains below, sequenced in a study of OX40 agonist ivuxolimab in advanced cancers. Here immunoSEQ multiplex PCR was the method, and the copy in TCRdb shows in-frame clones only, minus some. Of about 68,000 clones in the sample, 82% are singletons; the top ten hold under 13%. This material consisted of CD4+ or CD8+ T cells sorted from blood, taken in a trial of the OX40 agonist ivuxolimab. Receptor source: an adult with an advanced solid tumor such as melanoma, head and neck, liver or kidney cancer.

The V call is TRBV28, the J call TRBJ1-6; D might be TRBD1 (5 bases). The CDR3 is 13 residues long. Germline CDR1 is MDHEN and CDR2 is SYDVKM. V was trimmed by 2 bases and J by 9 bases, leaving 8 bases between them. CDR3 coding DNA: TGTGCCAGCAGTTTAATGGACACTTCACCCCTCCACTTT. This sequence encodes CASSLMDTSPLHF.

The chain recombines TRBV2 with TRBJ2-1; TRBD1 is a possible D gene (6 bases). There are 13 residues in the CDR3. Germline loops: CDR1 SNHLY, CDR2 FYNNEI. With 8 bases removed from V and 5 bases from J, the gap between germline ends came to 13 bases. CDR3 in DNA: TGTGCCAGCGATCCCCAGGGGAACAATGAGCAGTTCTTC. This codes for CASDPQGNNEQFF.

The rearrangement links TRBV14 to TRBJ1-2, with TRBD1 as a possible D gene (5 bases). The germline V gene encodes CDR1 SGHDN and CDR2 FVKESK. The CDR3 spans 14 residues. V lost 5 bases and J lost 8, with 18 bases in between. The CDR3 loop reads CASSKESWDEGYTF. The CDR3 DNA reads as TGTGCCAGCAGCAAGGAGTCATGGGACGAAGGCTACACCTTC.

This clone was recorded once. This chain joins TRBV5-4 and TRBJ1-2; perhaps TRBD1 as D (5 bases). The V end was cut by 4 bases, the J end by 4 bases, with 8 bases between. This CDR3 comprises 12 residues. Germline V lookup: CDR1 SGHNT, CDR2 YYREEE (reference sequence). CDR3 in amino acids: CASSADSYGYTF. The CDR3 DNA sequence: TGTGCCAGCAGCGCCGACAGCTATGGCTACACCTTC.

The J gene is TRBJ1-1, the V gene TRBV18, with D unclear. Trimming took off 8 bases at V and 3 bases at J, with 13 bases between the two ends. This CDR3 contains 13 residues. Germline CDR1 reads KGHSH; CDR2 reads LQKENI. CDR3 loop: CASLGLWDTEAFF. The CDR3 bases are TGTGCCAGCCTAGGACTGTGGGACACTGAAGCTTTCTTT.

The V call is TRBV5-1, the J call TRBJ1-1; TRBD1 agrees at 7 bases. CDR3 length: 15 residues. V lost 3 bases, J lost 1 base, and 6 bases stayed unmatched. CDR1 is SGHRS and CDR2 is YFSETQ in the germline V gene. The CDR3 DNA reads TGCGCCAGCAGCTCGGGCGACAGGGAGAACACTGAAGCTTTCTTT. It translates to CASSSGDRENTEAFF.

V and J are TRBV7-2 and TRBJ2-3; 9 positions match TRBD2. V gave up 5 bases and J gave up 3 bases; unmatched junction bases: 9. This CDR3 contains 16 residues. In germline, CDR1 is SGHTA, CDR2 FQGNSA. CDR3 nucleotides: TGTGCCAGCAGCCTCCGAGCGGGAGGATCGACAGATACGCAGTATTTT. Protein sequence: CASSLRAGGSTDTQYF.

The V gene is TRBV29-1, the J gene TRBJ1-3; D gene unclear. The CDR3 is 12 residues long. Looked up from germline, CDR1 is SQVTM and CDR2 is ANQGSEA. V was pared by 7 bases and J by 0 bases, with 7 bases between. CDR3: CSAQYSGNTIYF. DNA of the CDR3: TGCAGCGCGCAATACTCTGGAAACACCATATATTTT. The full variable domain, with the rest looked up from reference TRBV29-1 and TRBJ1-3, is SAVISQKPSRDICQRGTSLTIQCQVDSQVTMMFWYRQQPGQSLTLIATANQGSEATYESGFVIDKFPISRPNLTFSTLTVSNMSPEDSSIYLCSAQYSGNTIYFGEGSWLTVV.